Shown below are 26 T cell receptor beta chains from a single sample sequenced in a study of blood T cell repertoires in COVID-19. Assay: immunoSEQ multiplex PCR; the TCRdb copy retains only in-frame clones and omits some. The repertoire has 150,000 to 200,000 clones, 85% to 95% of them found once; the top ten carry around 2%. Sample: peripheral blood. These receptor sequences come from a woman aged 60-70 years with COVID-19, enrolled during active disease.

This clone appeared a single time. The V call is TRBV10-3, the J call TRBJ2-1, with TRBD2 matching 7 bases. Per germline, CDR1 ENHRY and CDR2 SYGVKD. The CDR3 is 14 residues long. Losses at the gene ends were 3 bases for V and 4 bases for J; bases not matched to a gene: 3. The CDR3, as DNA: TGTGCCATCAGTGACGTGCGGGGGTACAATGAGCAGTTCTTC. It yields the protein CAISDVRGYNEQFF.

The chain employs TRBV9 and TRBJ1-2; weak D call: TRBD1 (5 bases). V was clipped by 7 bases and J by 8 bases, with 15 bases between them. The CDR3 extends over 12 amino acids. The germline V gene has CDR1 SGDLS and CDR2 YYNGEE. CDR3 amino acids: CASGSGTQGYTF. CDR3 nucleotide sequence: TGTGCCAGCGGGAGTGGGACTCAAGGCTACACCTTC.

This clone has just a few counts. The chain uses TRBV5-4 and TRBJ2-7; possible D gene TRBD1, 6 bases. With 1 base removed from V and 2 bases from J, the gap between germline ends came to 13 bases. Germline lookup yields CDR1 SGHNT and CDR2 YYREEE (reference sequence). The CDR3 runs 15 residues. The chain's CDR3 is CASSLWGLNAYEQYF. The CDR3 DNA is TGTGCCAGCAGCTTGTGGGGGCTTAACGCCTACGAGCAGTACTTC.

This clone was found once. The chain joins TRBV2 to TRBJ1-5; D perhaps matches TRBD1 (6 bases). The CDR3 loop spans 15 amino acids. The germline V gene has CDR1 SNHLY and CDR2 FYNNEI. V lost 7 bases to trimming and J lost 0 bases, with 13 bases between them. This CDR3 reads CASKGQSNSNQPQHF. In DNA form, the CDR3 reads TGTGCCAGCAAAGGACAGAGTAATAGCAATCAGCCCCAGCATTTT.

The rearrangement joins TRBV9 to TRBJ2-3; 10 nucleotides match TRBD2. This CDR3 has 16 residues. V gave up 3 bases and J gave up 2 bases; unmatched junction bases: 6. The germline V gene encodes CDR1 SGDLS and CDR2 YYNGEE. CDR3 DNA: TGTGCCAGCAGCGCTATAGCGGGGGGCCACACAGATACGCAGTATTTT. Amino acid sequence: CASSAIAGGHTDTQYF.

This clone was counted only a few times. The J gene is TRBJ2-7, the V gene TRBV19; no clear D gene. The V gene's germline CDR1 is LNHDA and CDR2 SQIVND (reference sequence). The CDR3 is 11 residues long. V dropped 10 bases and J dropped 2 bases, with 9 bases sitting between them. The CDR3 coding sequence is TGTGCCACCTCAGCGACCTACGAGCAGTACTTC. Protein sequence: CATSATYEQYF.

The V call is TRBV27, the J call TRBJ1-2; D is unresolved. CDR3 length equals 16 residues. CDR1 and CDR2 (germline): MNHEY, SMNVEV (reference sequence). V lost 6 bases and J lost 0, with 17 bases in between. In DNA form, the CDR3 reads TGTGCCAGCAGCTCTCCCGGGGTCCGTCCTAACTATGGCTACACCTTC. Translating it yields CASSSPGVRPNYGYTF.

This clone showed up just once. The V and J genes are TRBV6-5 and TRBJ1-2, with 8 bases identical to TRBD1. Germline V CDR1 and CDR2: MNHEY, SVGAGI. The V segment lost 5 bases and the J segment 5 bases; nucleotides outside the gene matches: 7. There are 14 residues in the CDR3. In DNA form, the CDR3 reads TGTGCCAGCAGTACCACAGGGGGGGGTTATGGCTACACCTTC. It yields the protein CASSTTGGGYGYTF.

This chain links TRBV6-6 with TRBJ2-1, with a tentative D call TRBD1 (5 bases). CDR3 length: 13 amino acids. V lost 8 bases and J 3 bases, leaving 11 bases between the germline ends. Germline V gene lookup returns CDR1 MNHNY and CDR2 SVGAGI (reference sequence). The CDR3 coding sequence is TGTGCCAGCTTAGGCGACAGCTACAATGAGCAGTTCTTC. Translated: CASLGDSYNEQFF.

The chain has TRBV2 and TRBJ2-7, with 8 bases aligning to TRBD1. CDR3 size: 15 residues. V lost 7 bases to trimming and J lost 6 bases; unmatched junction nucleotides: 14. Germline loops: CDR1 SNHLY, CDR2 FYNNEI. This CDR3 reads CASTRGNRGAGEQYF. In DNA form, the CDR3 reads TGTGCCAGCACCCGAGGGAACAGGGGGGCTGGCGAGCAGTACTTC.

In its sample, this clone was seen a few times. The rearrangement joins TRBV7-9 to TRBJ2-7, with D perhaps matching TRBD1 (6 bases). The CDR3 consists of 13 residues. V shed 8 bases and J shed 0 bases, with 11 bases lying between them. Per germline, CDR1 SEHNR and CDR2 FQNEAQ (reference sequence). CDR3 coding DNA: TGTGCCAGCGGGGACACCAGCTCCTACGAGCAGTACTTC. Translated, it gives CASGDTSSYEQYF.

This sequence joins TRBV6-2 or TRBV6-3 and TRBJ1-6, with D uncertain. The CDR3 totals 12 residues. The germline V and J ends were trimmed by 3 bases and 11 bases, with 8 bases remaining between them. Looked up from germline, CDR1 is MNHEY and CDR2 is SVGEGT. The CDR3 loop reads CASSYQEAPLHF. DNA of the CDR3: TGTGCCAGCAGTTATCAGGAGGCACCCCTCCACTTT.

The gene calls are TRBV9 and TRBJ1-4; no firm D call. This CDR3 comprises 13 residues. Germline V gives CDR1 SGDLS, CDR2 YYNGEE. V was clipped by 3 bases and J by 5 bases, with 8 bases between them. The CDR3 nucleotides are TGTGCCAGCAGCGCGGGATTCAATGAAAAACTGTTTTTT. As protein: CASSAGFNEKLFF.

The chain links TRBV3-1 (or the pseudogene TRBV3-2) to TRBJ2-7; no reliable D call. The CDR3 covers 11 residues. Trimming removed 2 bases at V and 4 bases at J, with 3 bases between. Looked up from germline, CDR1 is LGHDT and CDR2 is YNNKEL (reference sequence). As DNA, the CDR3 is TGTGCCAGCAGCCAACGGTACGAGCAGTACTTC. Encoded protein: CASSQRYEQYF.

The chain couples TRBV9 to TRBJ1-6; a possible D gene is TRBD1 (6 bases). This CDR3 has 16 amino acids. Germline V gene data show CDR1 as SGDLS and CDR2 as YYNGEE. V was pared by 0 bases and J by 7 bases, with 14 bases between. In DNA form, the CDR3 reads TGTGCCAGCAGCGTAGATCAGGGGAAGGCAAATTCACCCCTCCACTTT. Translating gives CASSVDQGKANSPLHF.

The chain couples TRBV5-6 to TRBJ2-3, with TRBD1 matching 10 bases. J lost 3 bases, V lost 4 bases, and 2 bases had no gene match. There are 14 residues in the CDR3. Germline V CDR1 and CDR2: SGHDT, YYEEEE. CDR3 loop: CASSLDRGTDTQYF. The CDR3 coding sequence is TGTGCCAGCAGCCTGGACAGGGGGACAGATACGCAGTATTTT.

The gene calls are TRBV5-1 and TRBJ1-3; 8 bases match TRBD1. The CDR3 runs to 16 residues. Germline V gene data show CDR1 as SGHRS and CDR2 as YFSETQ. V was pared by 2 bases and J by 2 bases, with 6 bases of the junction left unmatched. The CDR3 spells CASSFGGQVTGNTIYF. CDR3 coding DNA: TGCGCCAGCAGCTTTGGGGGACAGGTGACTGGAAACACCATATATTTT.

The J gene is TRBJ1-5, the V gene TRBV19; D might be TRBD1 (6 bases). The germline V gene encodes CDR1 LNHDA and CDR2 SQIVND (reference sequence). The CDR3 length is 14 residues. The V and J ends lost 3 bases and 6 bases respectively, with 12 bases between them. CDR3 region: CASSMPTGRQPQHF. CDR3 nucleotide sequence: TGTGCCAGTAGTATGCCTACAGGGCGTCAGCCCCAGCATTTT.

The chain employs TRBV7-9 and TRBJ2-1; 13 nucleotides agree with TRBD2. The germline CDR1 and CDR2 sequences are SEHNR and FQNEAQ (reference sequence). CDR3 length equals 17 residues. The trim removed 0 bases at V and 7 bases at J, leaving 6 bases unmatched. The CDR3 loop is CASSLALTSGGANEQFF. The CDR3, as DNA: TGTGCCAGCAGCTTAGCCCTTACTAGCGGGGGGGCTAATGAGCAGTTCTTC.

The rearrangement joins TRBV7-2 to TRBJ2-5; 8 positions agree with TRBD2. The V gene end was trimmed by 5 bases and the J gene end by 4 bases; junction bases not matched to a gene: 6. The CDR3 runs to 14 residues. Germline V CDR1 and CDR2: SGHTA, FQGNSA. CDR3 nucleotides: TGTGCCAGCAGCAACGGACTAGCAGGAGAGACCCAGTACTTC. Protein sequence: CASSNGLAGETQYF.

The chain joins TRBV19 to TRBJ1-1; D gene ambiguous. V lost 5 bases to trimming and J lost 0 bases, with 13 bases between them. The CDR3 is made up of 15 amino acids. Germline CDR1 LNHDA, CDR2 SQIVND (reference sequence). DNA for the CDR3: TGTGCCAGTAGTCACGGAGCACTGCTGAACACTGAAGCTTTCTTT. Residues: CASSHGALLNTEAFF.

CDR3 in amino acids: CASSFFGSYLQETQYF. The CDR3 DNA reads as TGTGCCAGCAGCTTTTTCGGTTCCTACCTCCAAGAGACCCAGTACTTC. V and J are TRBV7-2 and TRBJ2-5; no firm D call. The CDR3 is made up of 16 amino acids. V shed 3 bases and J shed 1 base, with 15 bases lying between them. Germline-derived CDR1 and CDR2 are SGHTA and FQGNSA.

The chain employs TRBV6-5 and TRBJ2-7, with D perhaps TRBD1 (6 bases). This CDR3 spans 15 amino acids. CDR1 is MNHEY and CDR2 is SVGAGI in the germline V gene. The V end lost 6 bases, the J end lost 1 base, and 16 bases lay between the germline ends. Written as DNA, the CDR3 is TGTGCCAGCAGCCCCGGACAGAGTCAATCCTACGAGCAGTACTTC. It codes for CASSPGQSQSYEQYF.

The sample holds one count of this clone. The chain uses TRBV19 and TRBJ1-5; the D gene is possibly TRBD1 (6 bases). V lost 4 bases, J lost 6 bases, and 13 bases lay in between. Germline CDR1 is LNHDA and CDR2 is SQIVND (reference sequence). CDR3 size: 14 residues. CDR3 sequence (DNA): TGTGCCAGTAGTACTTCACAGGGTTCTCAGCCCCAGCATTTT. Translated, it gives CASSTSQGSQPQHF.

This clone was seen once. This chain links TRBV27 with TRBJ1-5, with a possible D match to TRBD1 (5 bases). The CDR3 runs to 12 residues. Trimming took off 2 bases at V and 7 bases at J, with 6 bases between the two ends. The germline CDR1 and CDR2 sequences are MNHEY and SMNVEV (reference sequence). CDR3 in DNA: TGTGCCAGCAGTTTACAGGGCCAGCCCCAGCATTTT. Protein: CASSLQGQPQHF.

V usage is TRBV16 and J usage is TRBJ2-6; D not certain. This CDR3 is 18 amino acids long. The V gene's germline CDR1 is KGHSY and CDR2 FQNENV. The V end lost 0 bases, the J end lost 0 bases, and 12 bases lay between the germline ends. In nucleotides, the CDR3 is TGTGCCAGCAGCCAATCTAGGCAGGTATCCTCTGGGGCCAACGTCCTGACTTTC. Translation gives CASSQSRQVSSGANVLTF.